The 19 T cell receptor beta chains below all came from one sample that was sequenced in a study of Ad26.COV2.S vaccination and SARS-CoV-2 variants. Stated treatment: 15 to 20 received Ad26.COV2.S at low or high dose, single or two shots; 5 received placebo; per-sample allocation not given. The investigators took samples on day 63 after the first vaccine or placebo injection. The table came from immunoSEQ multiplex PCR; TCRdb's copy has only in-frame clones and leaves some out. In the table there are 350,000 to 450,000 clones, around 91% of which are singletons. Specimen: peripheral blood, collected in a trial of Ad26.COV2.S vaccine versus placebo. The receptors stem from a person aged 18 to 59 who received the Ad26.COV2.S COVID-19 vaccine or a placebo.

The rearrangement links TRBV30 to TRBJ1-4; D is ambiguous. CDR1 and CDR2 from the germline V gene are GTSNPN and SVGIG (reference sequence). Trimming pared 2 bases from V and 1 base from J, leaving 14 bases between. This CDR3 is 16 amino acids long. Written as DNA, the CDR3 is TGTGCCTGGAGTAACCCCGGCCCGGGAACTAATGAAAAACTGTTTTTT. The encoded protein is CAWSNPGPGTNEKLFF.

The rearrangement joins TRBV30 to TRBJ2-4; 14 bases align to TRBD2. The CDR3 has 16 residues. V lost 2 bases to trimming and J lost 6 bases; unmatched junction nucleotides: 6. CDR1 is GTSNPN, CDR2 SVGIG, per germline (reference sequence). Written as DNA, the CDR3 is TGTGCCTGGAGTTCCCGGACTAGCGGGAGGCGAAACATTCAGTACTTC. It translates to CAWSSRTSGRRNIQYF.

This chain links TRBV7-6 with TRBJ2-7, with 7 bases aligning to TRBD1. Germline CDR1 reads SGHVS; CDR2 reads FNYEAQ. The V gene end was trimmed by 6 bases and the J gene end by 0 bases; junction bases not matched to a gene: 5. This CDR3 contains 14 residues. DNA for the CDR3: TGTGCCAGCAGTGGGGACAGAAGCTCCTACGAGCAGTACTTC. This sequence encodes CASSGDRSSYEQYF.

V gene TRBV18 combines with J gene TRBJ2-2, with 9 bases matching TRBD1. This CDR3 spans 17 amino acids. Trimming took 2 bases from V and 1 from J; bases not matched to a gene: 5. Germline loops: CDR1 KGHSH, CDR2 LQKENI. CDR3 sequence: CASSPLQGARNTGELFF. The CDR3, as DNA: TGTGCCAGCTCACCATTACAGGGGGCGCGGAACACCGGGGAGCTGTTTTTT.

The chain combines TRBV5-1 with TRBJ2-3; D is possibly TRBD2 (6 bases). The CDR3 covers 13 residues. V was cut by 0 bases and J by 6 bases, with 8 bases left in between. Germline assignment: CDR1 SGHRS and CDR2 YFSETQ. CDR3 DNA sequence: TGCGCCAGCAGCTTGGTTGGGGGGGATACGCAGTATTTT. Its translation: CASSLVGGDTQYF.

V gene TRBV11-2 combines with J gene TRBJ2-3, with a possible D match to TRBD2 (5 bases). Trimming took 5 bases from V and 0 from J, leaving 21 bases between them. There are 18 residues in the CDR3. Germline-derived CDR1 and CDR2 are SGHAT and FQNNGV. The CDR3 DNA reads TGTGCCAGCAGCCGTAGCCTTAGCATGGAGGATAGCACAGATACGCAGTATTTT. Amino acids: CASSRSLSMEDSTDTQYF.

The gene calls are TRBV12-5 and TRBJ1-1; D not certain. V lost 2 bases to trimming and J lost 2 bases, with 0 bases between them. The CDR3 spans 11 residues. The germline gives CDR1 LGHNT, CDR2 FRNRAP. CDR3 sequence: CASGLNTEAFF. The CDR3 coding sequence is TGTGCTAGTGGTTTGAACACTGAAGCTTTCTTT.

This chain links TRBV4-1 with TRBJ1-5; D not certain. Trimming took off 1 base at V and 10 bases at J, with 11 bases between the two ends. This CDR3 contains 13 residues. Germline V lookup: CDR1 MGHRA, CDR2 YSYEKL. The CDR3 region has the DNA TGCGCCAGCAGCCAAGTACCAAATCGACCCCAGCATTTT. Its protein is CASSQVPNRPQHF.

This clone was seen more than once but under ten times. The gene calls are TRBV5-8 and TRBJ2-1, with D perhaps matching TRBD1 (6 bases). Germline CDR1 is SGHTS and CDR2 is YDEGEE. The CDR3 is made up of 11 amino acids. V dropped 3 bases and J dropped 15 bases, with 13 bases sitting between them. The CDR3 loop is CASSWRQDPFF. The CDR3 DNA is TGTGCCAGCAGCTGGCGACAGGATCCGTTCTTC.

The genes are TRBV27 and TRBJ1-2; D is undetermined. V shed 3 bases and J shed 3 bases, with 8 bases lying between them. The CDR3 covers 13 residues. Germline CDR1 and CDR2: MNHEY and SMNVEV (reference sequence). CDR3 coding DNA: TGTGCCAGCAGTTTTTACGGAGACTATGGCTACACCTTC. Protein sequence: CASSFYGDYGYTF.

The chain recombines TRBV4-3 with TRBJ1-3, with D tentatively TRBD1 (5 bases). Germline V gene data show CDR1 as LGHNA and CDR2 as YSLEER. The CDR3 contains 15 residues. The V end lost 1 base, the J end lost 4 bases, and 11 bases lay between the germline ends. As DNA, the CDR3 is TGCGCCAGCAGCCAAGGGGACCGGGGGGGAAACACCATATATTTT. Translated: CASSQGDRGGNTIYF.

This CDR3 reads CAWRGFDNEQFF. In nucleotides, the CDR3 is TGTGCCTGGAGGGGGTTTGACAATGAGCAGTTCTTC. The chain uses TRBV30 and TRBJ2-1; D remains unclear. The CDR3 runs to 12 residues. The germline V gene encodes CDR1 GTSNPN and CDR2 SVGIG (reference sequence). V was cut by 3 bases and J by 5 bases, with 8 bases left in between.

The chain combines TRBV28 with TRBJ1-2; 7 nucleotides match TRBD1. The germline gives CDR1 MDHEN, CDR2 SYDVKM. J gave up 1 base and V 5 bases, and 10 bases lay outside the gene matches. The CDR3 covers 16 residues. CDR3 nucleotides: TGTGCCAGCAGTCCCTCCCCGGGACAGAATAACTATGGCTACACCTTC. Translation: CASSPSPGQNNYGYTF.

This clone came up once. The gene calls are TRBV25-1 and TRBJ1-2; D is ambiguous. This CDR3 spans 11 amino acids. V was trimmed by 4 bases and J by 8 bases, leaving 8 bases between them. Germline V gene lookup returns CDR1 MGHDK and CDR2 SYGVNS. DNA of the CDR3: TGTGCCAGCAGTGGACTTGAGGGCTACACCTTC. Amino acid sequence: CASSGLEGYTF.

This chain connects TRBV11-3 to TRBJ2-7; D remains unclear. The ends were cut back, 5 bases at V and 6 bases at J, with 17 bases in the middle. There are 14 residues in the CDR3. CDR1 is SGHNT, CDR2 YENEEA, per germline. This CDR3 reads CASSPVPGSVEQYF. In DNA form, the CDR3 reads TGTGCCAGCAGCCCTGTACCCGGTTCGGTCGAGCAGTACTTC. Drawing the rest from reference TRBV11-3 and TRBJ2-7, the complete variable domain is EAGVVQSPRYKIIEKKQPVAFWCNPISGHNTLYWYLQNLGQGPELLIRYENEEAVDDSQLPKDRFSAERLKGVDSTLKIQPAELGDSAVYLCASSPVPGSVEQYFGPGTRLTVT.

The chain has TRBV11-2 and TRBJ2-7; 10 positions match TRBD1. The V gene end was trimmed by 3 bases and the J gene end by 4 bases; junction bases not matched to a gene: 12. Germline V gene lookup returns CDR1 SGHAT and CDR2 FQNNGV. This CDR3 is built from 17 residues. The DNA of the CDR3 is TGTGCCAGCAGCTTCTCCTCCGGACAGGGGGTGAAGTACGAGCAGTACTTC. This codes for CASSFSSGQGVKYEQYF.

V is TRBV5-1 and J is TRBJ1-1, with 7 bases that match TRBD1. Germline CDR1 SGHRS, CDR2 YFSETQ. J gave up 5 bases and V 7 bases, and 8 bases lay outside the gene matches. The CDR3 totals 13 residues. DNA for the CDR3: TGCGCCAGCCTGGAGGGGGCAGGGACTGAAGCTTTCTTT. Protein product: CASLEGAGTEAFF.

The rearrangement uses TRBV30 and TRBJ1-4, with no clear D. Germline V gene lookup returns CDR1 GTSNPN and CDR2 SVGIG (reference sequence). V was shortened by 2 bases and J by 7 bases, with 11 bases between the two germline ends. This CDR3 contains 13 residues. The CDR3 DNA is TGTGCCTGGAGTATTACACGGGGTGAAAAACTGTTTTTT. It specifies CAWSITRGEKLFF.

The rearrangement links TRBV5-5 to TRBJ2-2; 8 bases align to TRBD2. The V gene end was trimmed by 0 bases and the J gene end by 6 bases; junction bases not matched to a gene: 7. This CDR3 region has 16 residues. Germline V gene data show CDR1 as SGHKS and CDR2 as YYEKEE (reference sequence). The CDR3 DNA sequence: TGTGCCAGCAGCTTGGTCCCAGGACTAGCCCCCGGGGAGCTGTTTTTT. Translation: CASSLVPGLAPGELFF.